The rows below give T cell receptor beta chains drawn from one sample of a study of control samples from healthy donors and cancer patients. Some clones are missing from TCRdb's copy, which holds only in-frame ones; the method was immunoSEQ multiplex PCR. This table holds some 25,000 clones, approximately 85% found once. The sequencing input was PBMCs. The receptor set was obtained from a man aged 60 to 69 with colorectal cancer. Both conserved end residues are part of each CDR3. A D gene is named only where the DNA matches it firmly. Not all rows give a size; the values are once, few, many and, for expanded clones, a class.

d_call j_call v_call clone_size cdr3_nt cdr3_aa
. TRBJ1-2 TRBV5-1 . TGCGCCAGCAGCCCCGCCGGAGCACTTGCGGGTGGCTACACCTTC CASSPAGALAGGYTF
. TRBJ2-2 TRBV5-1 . TGCGCCAGCAGCTTGGTCGTATTAAGTGGAACCGGGGAGCTGTTTTTT CASSLVVLSGTGELFF
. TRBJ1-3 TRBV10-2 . TGCGCCAGCACGTGGAGCTCTGGAAACACCATATATTTT CASTWSSGNTIYF
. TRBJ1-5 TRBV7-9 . TGTGCCAGCAGCGGACAGCTGAGCAATCAGCCCCAGCATTTT CASSGQLSNQPQHF
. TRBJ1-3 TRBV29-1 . TGCAGCGTTGAGCAGGGTAAGAGCTCTGGAAACACCATATATTTT CSVEQGKSSGNTIYF
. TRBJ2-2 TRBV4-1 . TGCGCCAGCAGCCACATTCGAGGGGGGCTGGCCACCGGGGAGCTGTTTTTT CASSHIRGGLATGELFF
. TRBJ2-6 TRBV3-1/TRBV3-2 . TGTGCCAGCGGCTCTGGGGCCAACGTCCTGACTTTC CASGSGANVLTF
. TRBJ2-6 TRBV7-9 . TGTGCCAGCAGCTCGAGACAGAGCTCTGGGGCCAACGTCCTGACTTTC CASSSRQSSGANVLTF
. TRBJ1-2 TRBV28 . TGTGCCAGCAGTTTGGCTGTGTACGGCTACACCTTC CASSLAVYGYTF
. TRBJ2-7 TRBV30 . TGTGCCTGGAGCCGTCGGAGCCCCTACGAGCAGTACTTC CAWSRRSPYEQYF
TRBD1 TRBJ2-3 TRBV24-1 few TGTGCCACCAGTGAACAGACAGGGTATACGCAGTATTTT CATSEQTGYTQYF
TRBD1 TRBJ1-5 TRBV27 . TGTGCCAGCAGTTTTCGACAGGGAACCCAGCCCCAGCATTTT CASSFRQGTQPQHF
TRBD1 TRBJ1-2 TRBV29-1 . TGCAGCGTTGCTACAGGGGAAGGCAATGGCTACACCTTC CSVATGEGNGYTF
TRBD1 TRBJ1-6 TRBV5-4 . TGTGCCAGCAGCCCTAGGACAGGTGATGATTCACCCCTCCACTTT CASSPRTGDDSPLHF
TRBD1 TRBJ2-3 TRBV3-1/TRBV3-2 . TGTGCCAGCAGCCTTGGACAGGGGGCCACAGATACGCAGTATTTT CASSLGQGATDTQYF
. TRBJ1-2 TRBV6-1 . TGTGCCAGCAGTGATCCAGTAAACTATGGCTACACCTTC CASSDPVNYGYTF
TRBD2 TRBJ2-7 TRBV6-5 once TGTGCCACCCTTACTAGCGGGGGTTTTCGCGAGCAGTACTTC CATLTSGGFREQYF
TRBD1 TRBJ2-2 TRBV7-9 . TGTGCCAGCCTCCCGGCAGGGGGCGAGGGAGTCGGGGAGCTGTTTTTT CASLPAGGEGVGELFF
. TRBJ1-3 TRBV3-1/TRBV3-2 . TGTGCCAGCAGCCAGGGGAGATCTGGAAACACCATATATTTT CASSQGRSGNTIYF
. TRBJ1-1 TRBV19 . TGTGCCAGTATCCGGGGGGAAAGCACTGAAGCTTTCTTT CASIRGESTEAFF
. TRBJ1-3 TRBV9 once TGTGCCAGCAGCGCTAGGTGGGGTAGCTCTGGAAACACCATATATTTT CASSARWGSSGNTIYF
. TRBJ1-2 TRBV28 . TGTGCCAGCGGCCCCTATGGCTACACCTTC CASGPYGYTF
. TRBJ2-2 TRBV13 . TGTGCCAGCAGCTTAGGGAGGGGCACCGGGGAGCTGTTTTTT CASSLGRGTGELFF
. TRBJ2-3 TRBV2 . TGTGCCAGCAGTGAGACTAGACACACAGATACGCAGTATTTT CASSETRHTDTQYF
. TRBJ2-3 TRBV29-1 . TGCAGCGTTGAAAGAAAGGATACGCAGTATTTT CSVERKDTQYF
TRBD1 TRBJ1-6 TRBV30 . TGTGCCTGGAGTTTCCCCGGGACAGACTTCGGGATGGGTTCACCCCTCCACTTT CAWSFPGTDFGMGSPLHF
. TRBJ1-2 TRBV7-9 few TGTGCCAGCAGCCCCGGGGGGGGGATATACTATGGCTACACCTTC CASSPGGGIYYGYTF
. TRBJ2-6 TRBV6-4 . TGTGCCAGCAGTGACAAGTTCCCACTACCCTCTGGGGCCAACGTCCTGACTTTC CASSDKFPLPSGANVLTF
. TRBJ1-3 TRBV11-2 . TGTGCCAGCGGCTTTGGCAACTCTGGAAACACCATATATTTT CASGFGNSGNTIYF
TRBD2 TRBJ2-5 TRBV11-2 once TGTGCCAGCAGCTTTAATAGCGGGGGGGTGGAGACCCAGTACTTC CASSFNSGGVETQYF
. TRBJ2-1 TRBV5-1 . TGCGCCAGCAGCTTTAAAGAGGATAGGGATGAGCAGTTCTTC CASSFKEDRDEQFF
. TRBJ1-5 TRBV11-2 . TGTGCCAGCAGCTTAGTAGGGTTCGGCCAGCCCCAGCATTTT CASSLVGFGQPQHF
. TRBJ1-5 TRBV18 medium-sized TGTGCCAGCTCGCACAACAGGGATGATCAGCCCCAGCATTTT CASSHNRDDQPQHF
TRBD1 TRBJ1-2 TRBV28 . TGTGCCAGCAGTTTATACGGACAGGGCGGCTACACCTTC CASSLYGQGGYTF
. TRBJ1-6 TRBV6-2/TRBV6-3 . TGTGCCAGCAGTCTTAGAAATTCACCCCTCCACTTT CASSLRNSPLHF
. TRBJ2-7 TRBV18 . TGTGCCAGCTCACCAGGCAGGGGAAGCTCCTACGAGCAGTACTTC CASSPGRGSSYEQYF
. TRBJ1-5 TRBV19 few TGTGCCAGTAGTATATACTCCCCCGCGATGGATAGCAATCAGCCCCAGCATTTT CASSIYSPAMDSNQPQHF
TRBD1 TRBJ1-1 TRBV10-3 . TGTGCCATCAGTGCGGGGGACAGGGCGTCTGAAGCTTTCTTT CAISAGDRASEAFF
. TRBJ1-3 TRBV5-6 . TGTGCCAGCAGCGTGGACCTTAACCCTGGAAACACCATATATTTT CASSVDLNPGNTIYF
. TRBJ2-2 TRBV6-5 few TGTGCCAGCAGTTACGGAGGGGGATACACCGGGGAGCTGTTTTTT CASSYGGGYTGELFF
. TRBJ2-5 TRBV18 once TGTGCCAGCTCACCACCGCTGGCAGTGAAAGAGACCCAGTACTTC CASSPPLAVKETQYF
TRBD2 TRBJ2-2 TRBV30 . TGTGCCTGGAGTGCTTCGGGACTAGCGGGACTTAACACCGGGGAGCTGTTTTTT CAWSASGLAGLNTGELFF
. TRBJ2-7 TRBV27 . TGTGCCAGCAGTTTATATACAGGGTCGGGCTACGAGCAGTACTTC CASSLYTGSGYEQYF
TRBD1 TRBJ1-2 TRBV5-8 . TGTGCCAGCAGCTTGGAGGAGGGACAGGGCGGCTATGGCTACACCTTC CASSLEEGQGGYGYTF
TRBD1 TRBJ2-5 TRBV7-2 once TGTGCCAGCAGCTTGGCAGGGGGCCGCGAGACCCAGTACTTC CASSLAGGRETQYF
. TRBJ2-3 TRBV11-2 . TGTGCCAGCAGCTTATGGCAGACGGTGGGTTTAACAGATACGCAGTATTTT CASSLWQTVGLTDTQYF
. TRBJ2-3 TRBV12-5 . TGCGCTAGTGGTTCCCTTGGACAGATCACAGATACGCAGTATTTT CASGSLGQITDTQYF
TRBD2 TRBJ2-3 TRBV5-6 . TGTGCCAGCAGCCTAGCGGGGGGCACAGATACGCAGTATTTT CASSLAGGTDTQYF
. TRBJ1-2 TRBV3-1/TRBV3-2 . TGTGCCAGCAGCCACTCCGGGGAGTATGGCTACACCTTC CASSHSGEYGYTF
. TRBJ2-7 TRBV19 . TGTGCCAGTAGGAGCCCGGGGAATTCCTCCTACGAGCAGTACTTC CASRSPGNSSYEQYF